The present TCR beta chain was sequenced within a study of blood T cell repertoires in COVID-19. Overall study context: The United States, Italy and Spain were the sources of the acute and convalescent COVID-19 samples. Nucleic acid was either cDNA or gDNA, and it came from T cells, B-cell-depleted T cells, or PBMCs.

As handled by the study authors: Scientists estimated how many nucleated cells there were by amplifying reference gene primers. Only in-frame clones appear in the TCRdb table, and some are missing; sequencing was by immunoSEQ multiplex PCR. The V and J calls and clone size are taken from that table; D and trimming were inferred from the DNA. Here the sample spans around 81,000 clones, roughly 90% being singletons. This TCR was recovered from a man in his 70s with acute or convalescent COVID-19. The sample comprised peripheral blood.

In DNA, the CDR3 is TGTGCCAGCAGTTTATGGACTCTTACCACTTACAATGAGCAGTTCTTC. It codes for CASSLWTLTTYNEQFF. The chain has TRBV28 and TRBJ2-1, with unresolved D. Germline V lookup: CDR1 MDHEN, CDR2 SYDVKM. This CDR3 has 16 amino acids. V lost 0 bases and J 4 bases, leaving 13 bases between the germline ends.